Below, 5 T cell receptor beta chains from the same sample are listed, as sequenced in a study of glioma-infiltrating T cells after dendritic cell vaccination. The protocol was immunoSEQ multiplex PCR, while the TCRdb copy is restricted to in-frame clones and leaves out a portion. The top ten clones hold around 2.9% of a sample with roughly 100,000 clones, about 85% of them seen once. Source: blood, taken before dendritic cell vaccination. These receptors were taken from a human donor with glioblastoma.

The chain employs TRBV2 and TRBJ1-5; D uncertain. Deletions cut 6 bases from V and 2 bases from J, with 14 bases between. The V gene's germline CDR1 is SNHLY and CDR2 FYNNEI. The CDR3 is 15 amino acids. CDR3 sequence reads: CASSQVRGRNQPQHF. For the CDR3, the DNA is TGTGCCAGCAGCCAAGTACGAGGTCGCAATCAGCCCCAGCATTTT.

The genes are TRBV10-3 and TRBJ2-6; D may be TRBD1 (5 bases). There are 19 residues in the CDR3. Trimming pared 0 bases from V and 3 bases from J, leaving 18 bases between. CDR1 is ENHRY, CDR2 SYGVKD, per germline. The CDR3: CAISESGREPFYGANVLTF. CDR3 DNA sequence: TGTGCCATCAGTGAGTCGGGCAGGGAACCTTTCTATGGGGCCAACGTCCTGACTTTC.

The chain is built from TRBV7-2 and TRBJ2-2; maybe TRBD1 (6 bases). Germline values: CDR1 SGHTA, CDR2 FQGNSA. The CDR3 covers 16 residues. V lost 3 bases and J lost 0, with 11 bases in between. The CDR3 DNA is TGTGCCAGCAGCTTTTCCGGGACACCGAACACCGGGGAGCTGTTTTTT. As protein: CASSFSGTPNTGELFF.

This chain connects TRBV7-3 to TRBJ2-5; 7 bases fit TRBD2. The junction had 5 bases not matched to a gene; V was cut back by 0 bases and J by 7 bases. The CDR3 spans 14 residues. Germline CDR1 reads SGHTA; CDR2 reads FQGTGA. The CDR3 nucleotides read TGTGCCAGCAGCTTAACGGGGGGGGAAGCGACCCAGTACTTC. Its protein is CASSLTGGEATQYF.

This clone was observed once. The chain links TRBV28 to TRBJ1-2; D unresolved. Germline-derived CDR1 and CDR2 are MDHEN and SYDVKM. The CDR3 extends over 13 amino acids. Trimming removed 6 bases at V and 9 bases at J, with 17 bases between. DNA for the CDR3: TGTGCCAGCAGACACCAGAGGTCTCCTAGCTACACCTTC. It specifies CASRHQRSPSYTF.